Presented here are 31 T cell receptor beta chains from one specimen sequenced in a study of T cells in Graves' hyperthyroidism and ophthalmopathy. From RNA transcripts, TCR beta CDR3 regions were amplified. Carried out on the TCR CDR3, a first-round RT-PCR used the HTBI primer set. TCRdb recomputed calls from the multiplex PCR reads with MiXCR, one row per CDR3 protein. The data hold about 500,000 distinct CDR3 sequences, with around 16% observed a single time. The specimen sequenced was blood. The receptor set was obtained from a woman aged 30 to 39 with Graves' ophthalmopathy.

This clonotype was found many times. The CDR3 coding sequence is TGTGCCAGCAGTTACGGACAGGGAGTACAGCCCCAGCATTTT. This translates into CASSYGQGVQPQHF. V and J are TRBV6-5 and TRBJ1-5; 8 bases are a match to TRBD1. The length of the CDR3 is 14 residues. Trimming at V came to 2 bases and at J to 7 bases, leaving 4 bases not matched to a gene. Germline loops: CDR1 MNHEY, CDR2 SVGAGI.

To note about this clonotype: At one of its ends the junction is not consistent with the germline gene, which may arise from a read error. CDR3 bases: TGTGCCAGCAGTTGGACTAGCGGGCAGAGCTCCTACAATGAGCAGTTCTTC. Translation gives CASSWTSGQSSYNEQFF. The chain joins TRBV5-1 to TRBJ2-1; TRBD2 matches at 11 bases. CDR1 and CDR2 from the germline V gene are SGHRS and YFSETQ. The CDR3 totals 17 residues.

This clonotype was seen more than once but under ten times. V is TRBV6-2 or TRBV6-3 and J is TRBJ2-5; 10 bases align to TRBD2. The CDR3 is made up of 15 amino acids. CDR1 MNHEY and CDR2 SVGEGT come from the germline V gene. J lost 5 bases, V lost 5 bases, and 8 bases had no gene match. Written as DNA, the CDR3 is TGTGCCAGCAGTGGGGTTAGCGGGAGGTGGGAGACCCAGTACTTC. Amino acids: CASSGVSGRWETQYF.

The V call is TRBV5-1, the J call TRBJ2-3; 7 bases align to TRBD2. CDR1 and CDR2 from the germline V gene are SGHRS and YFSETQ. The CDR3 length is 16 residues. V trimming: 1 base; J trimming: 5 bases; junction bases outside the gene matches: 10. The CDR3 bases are TGCGCCAGCAGCTTGCCCACCTCCACTAGCGTAGATACGCAGTATTTT. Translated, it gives CASSLPTSTSVDTQYF.

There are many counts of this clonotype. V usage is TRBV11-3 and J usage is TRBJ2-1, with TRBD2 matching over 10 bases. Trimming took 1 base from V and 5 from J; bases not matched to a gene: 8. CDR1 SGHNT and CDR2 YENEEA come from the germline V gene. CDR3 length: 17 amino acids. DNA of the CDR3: TGTGCCAGCAGCTTAGGTCTGGGACTAGCGACGAACAATGAGCAGTTCTTC. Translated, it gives CASSLGLGLATNNEQFF.

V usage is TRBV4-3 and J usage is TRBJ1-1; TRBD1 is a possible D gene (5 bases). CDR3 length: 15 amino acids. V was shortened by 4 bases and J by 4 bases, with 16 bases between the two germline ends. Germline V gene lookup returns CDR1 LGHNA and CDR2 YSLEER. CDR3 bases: TGCGCCAGCAGCCGTGCCTCGGGGCTCATCACTGAAGCTTTCTTT. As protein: CASSRASGLITEAFF.

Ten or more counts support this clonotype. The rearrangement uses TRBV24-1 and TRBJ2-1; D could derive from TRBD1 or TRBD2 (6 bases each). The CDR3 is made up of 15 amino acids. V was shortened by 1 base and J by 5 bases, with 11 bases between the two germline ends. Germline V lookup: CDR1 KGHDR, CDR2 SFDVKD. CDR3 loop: CATSDFGGPHNEQFF. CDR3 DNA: TGTGCCACCAGTGATTTTGGGGGGCCGCACAATGAGCAGTTCTTC.

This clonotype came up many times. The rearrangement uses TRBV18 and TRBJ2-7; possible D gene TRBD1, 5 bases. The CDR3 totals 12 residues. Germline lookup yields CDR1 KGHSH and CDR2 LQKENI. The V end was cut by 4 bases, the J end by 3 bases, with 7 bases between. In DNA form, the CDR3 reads TGTGCCAGCTCACACGACAGCTACGAGCAGTACTTC. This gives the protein CASSHDSYEQYF.

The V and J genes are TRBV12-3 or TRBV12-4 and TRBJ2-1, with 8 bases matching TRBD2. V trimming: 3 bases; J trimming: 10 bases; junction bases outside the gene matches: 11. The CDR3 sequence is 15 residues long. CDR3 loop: CASSLDPGGGGEQFF. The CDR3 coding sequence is TGTGCCAGCAGTTTGGATCCCGGGGGGGGGGGAGAGCAGTTCTTC.

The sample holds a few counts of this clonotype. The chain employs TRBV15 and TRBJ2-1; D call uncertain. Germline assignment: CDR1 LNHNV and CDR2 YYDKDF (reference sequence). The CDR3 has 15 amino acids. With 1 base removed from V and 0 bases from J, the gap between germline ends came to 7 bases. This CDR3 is CATSRGLSSYNEQFF. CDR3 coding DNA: TGTGCCACCAGCAGAGGCCTGAGCTCCTACAATGAGCAGTTCTTC. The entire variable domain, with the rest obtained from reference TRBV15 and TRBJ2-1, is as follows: DAMVIQNPRYQVTQFGKPVTLSCSQTLNHNVMYWYQQKSSQAPKLLFHYYDKDFNNEADTPDNFQSRRPNTSFCFLDIRSPGLGDTAMYLCATSRGLSSYNEQFFGPGTRLTVL.

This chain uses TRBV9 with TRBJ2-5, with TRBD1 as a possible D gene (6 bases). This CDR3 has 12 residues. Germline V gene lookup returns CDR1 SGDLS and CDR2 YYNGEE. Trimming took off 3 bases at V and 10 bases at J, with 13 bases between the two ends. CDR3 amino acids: CASSDQGMVQYF. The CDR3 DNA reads TGTGCCAGCAGCGACCAGGGGATGGTCCAGTACTTC.

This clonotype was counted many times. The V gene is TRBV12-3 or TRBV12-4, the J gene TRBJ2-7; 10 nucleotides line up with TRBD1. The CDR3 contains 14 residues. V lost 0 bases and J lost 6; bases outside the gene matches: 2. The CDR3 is CASSLAGQGREQYF. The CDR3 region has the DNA TGTGCCAGCAGTTTAGCGGGACAGGGGCGCGAGCAGTACTTC.

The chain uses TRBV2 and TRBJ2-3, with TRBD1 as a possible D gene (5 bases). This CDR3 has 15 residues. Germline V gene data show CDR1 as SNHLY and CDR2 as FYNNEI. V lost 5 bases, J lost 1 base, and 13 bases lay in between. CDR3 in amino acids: CASSTRQSGTDTQYF. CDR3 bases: TGTGCCAGCAGTACGAGACAGTCGGGCACAGATACGCAGTATTTT.

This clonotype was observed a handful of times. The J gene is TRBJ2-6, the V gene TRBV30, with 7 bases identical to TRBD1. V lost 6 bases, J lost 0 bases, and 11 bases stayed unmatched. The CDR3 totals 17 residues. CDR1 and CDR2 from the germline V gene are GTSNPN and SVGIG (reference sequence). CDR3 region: CACGTVSWSSGANVLTF. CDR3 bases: TGTGCCTGTGGGACAGTTAGTTGGAGCTCTGGGGCCAACGTCCTGACTTTC.

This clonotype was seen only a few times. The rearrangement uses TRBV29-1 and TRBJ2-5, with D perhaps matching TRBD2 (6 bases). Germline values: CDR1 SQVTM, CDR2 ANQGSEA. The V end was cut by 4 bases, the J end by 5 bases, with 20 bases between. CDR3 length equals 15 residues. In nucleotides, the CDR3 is TGCAGCGTTGTTGGAGTGTCCGGGAGTGGCGAGACCCAGTACTTC. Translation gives CSVVGVSGSGETQYF.

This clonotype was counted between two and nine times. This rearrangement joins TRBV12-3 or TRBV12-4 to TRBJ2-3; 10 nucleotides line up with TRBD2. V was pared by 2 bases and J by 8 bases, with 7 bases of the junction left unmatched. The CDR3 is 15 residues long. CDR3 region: CASSLPSGGVGTQYF. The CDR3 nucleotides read TGTGCCAGCAGTTTACCTAGCGGGGGAGTAGGTACGCAGTATTTT.

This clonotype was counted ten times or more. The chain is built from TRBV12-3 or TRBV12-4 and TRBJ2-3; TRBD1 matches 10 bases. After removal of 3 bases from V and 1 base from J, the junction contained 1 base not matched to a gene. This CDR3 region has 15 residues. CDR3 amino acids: CASSFGTGGTDTQYF. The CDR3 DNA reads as TGTGCCAGCAGTTTCGGGACAGGGGGCACAGATACGCAGTATTTT.

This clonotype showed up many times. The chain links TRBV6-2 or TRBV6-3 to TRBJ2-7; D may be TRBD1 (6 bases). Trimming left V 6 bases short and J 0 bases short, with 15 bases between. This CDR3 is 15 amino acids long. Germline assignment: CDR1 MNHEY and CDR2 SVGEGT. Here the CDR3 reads CASSPPGHSSYEQYF. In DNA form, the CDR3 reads TGTGCCAGCAGCCCACCGGGACACTCCTCCTACGAGCAGTACTTC.

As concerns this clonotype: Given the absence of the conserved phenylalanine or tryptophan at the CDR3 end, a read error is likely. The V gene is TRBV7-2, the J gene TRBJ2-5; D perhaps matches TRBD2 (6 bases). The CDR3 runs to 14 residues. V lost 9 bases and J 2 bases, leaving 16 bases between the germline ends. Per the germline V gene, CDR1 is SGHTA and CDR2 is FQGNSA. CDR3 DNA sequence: TGTGCCAGTCGGCAAGTCGGGGGTCAAGAGACCCAGTACTCC. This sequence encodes CASRQVGGQETQYS.

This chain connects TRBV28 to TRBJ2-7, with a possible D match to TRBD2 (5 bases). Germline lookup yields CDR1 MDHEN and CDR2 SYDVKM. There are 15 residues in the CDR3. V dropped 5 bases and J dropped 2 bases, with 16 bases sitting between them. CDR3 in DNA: TGTGCCAGCAGTCCCCCACTAGATCCAACCTACGAGCAGTACTTC. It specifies CASSPPLDPTYEQYF.

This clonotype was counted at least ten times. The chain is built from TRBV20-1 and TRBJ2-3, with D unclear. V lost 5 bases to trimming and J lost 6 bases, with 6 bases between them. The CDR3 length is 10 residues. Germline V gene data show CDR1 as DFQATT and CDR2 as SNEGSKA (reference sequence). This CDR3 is CSALWDTQYF. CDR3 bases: TGCAGTGCTCTCTGGGATACGCAGTATTTT.

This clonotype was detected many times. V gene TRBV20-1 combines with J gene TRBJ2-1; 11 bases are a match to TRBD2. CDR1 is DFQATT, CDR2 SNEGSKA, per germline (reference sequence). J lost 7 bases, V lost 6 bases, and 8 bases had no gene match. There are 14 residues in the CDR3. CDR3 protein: CSAATSGRRNEQFF. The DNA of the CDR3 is TGCAGTGCCGCCACTAGCGGGAGAAGGAATGAGCAGTTCTTC.

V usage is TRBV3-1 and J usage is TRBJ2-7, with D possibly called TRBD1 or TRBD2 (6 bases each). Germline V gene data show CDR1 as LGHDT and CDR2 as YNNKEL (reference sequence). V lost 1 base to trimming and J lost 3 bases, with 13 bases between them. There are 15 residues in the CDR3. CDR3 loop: CASSQGSGGLYEQYF. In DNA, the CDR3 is TGTGCCAGCAGCCAAGGTTCTGGGGGGCTCTACGAGCAGTACTTC.

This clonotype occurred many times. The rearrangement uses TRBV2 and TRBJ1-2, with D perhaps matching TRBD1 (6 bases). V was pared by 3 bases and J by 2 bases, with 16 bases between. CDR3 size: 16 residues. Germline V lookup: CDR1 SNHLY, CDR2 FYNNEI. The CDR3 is CASSERVQGANYGYTF. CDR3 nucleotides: TGTGCCAGCAGTGAGAGGGTACAGGGAGCGAACTATGGCTACACCTTC. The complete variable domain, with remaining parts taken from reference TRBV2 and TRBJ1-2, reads EPEVTQTPSHQVTQMGQEVILRCVPISNHLYFYWYRQILGQKVEFLVSFYNNEISEKSEIFDDQFSVERPDGSNFTLKIRSTKLEDSAMYFCASSERVQGANYGYTFGSGTRLTVV.

CDR3 in amino acids: CASRGQPDNEQFF. CDR3 DNA sequence: TGTGCCAGTAGGGGACAGCCGGACAATGAGCAGTTCTTC. The chain is built from TRBV28 and TRBJ2-1; 7 bases map to TRBD1. The CDR3 consists of 13 residues. The V and J ends lost 9 bases and 5 bases, in that order; junction bases with no gene match: 7. Germline assignment: CDR1 MDHEN and CDR2 SYDVKM.

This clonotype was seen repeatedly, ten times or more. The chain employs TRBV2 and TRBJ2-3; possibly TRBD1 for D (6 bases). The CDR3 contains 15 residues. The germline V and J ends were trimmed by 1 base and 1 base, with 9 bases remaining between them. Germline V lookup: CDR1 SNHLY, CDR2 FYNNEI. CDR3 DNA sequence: TGTGCCAGCAGTGAAGTACCAGGGGGCACAGATACGCAGTATTTT. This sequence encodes CASSEVPGGTDTQYF.

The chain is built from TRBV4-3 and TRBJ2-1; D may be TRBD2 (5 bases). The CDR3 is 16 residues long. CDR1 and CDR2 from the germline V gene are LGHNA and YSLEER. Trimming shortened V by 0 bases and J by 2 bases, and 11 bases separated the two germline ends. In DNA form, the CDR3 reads TGCGCCAGCAGCCAAGATTACCCCGGGACCTACAATGAGCAGTTCTTC. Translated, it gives CASSQDYPGTYNEQFF.

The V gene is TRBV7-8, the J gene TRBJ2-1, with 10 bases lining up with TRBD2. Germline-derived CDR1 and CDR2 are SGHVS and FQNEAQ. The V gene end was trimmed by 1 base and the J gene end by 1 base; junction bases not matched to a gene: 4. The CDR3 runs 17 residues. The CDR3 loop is CASSLVSGGVSYNEQFF. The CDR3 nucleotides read TGTGCCAGCAGCTTAGTCAGCGGGGGGGTTTCCTACAATGAGCAGTTCTTC.

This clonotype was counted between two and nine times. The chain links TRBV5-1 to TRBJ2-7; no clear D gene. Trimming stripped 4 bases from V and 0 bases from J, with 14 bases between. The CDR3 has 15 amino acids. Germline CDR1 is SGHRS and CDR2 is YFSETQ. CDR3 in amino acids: CASSDEQWGSYEQYF. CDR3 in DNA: TGCGCCAGCAGCGATGAACAGTGGGGCTCCTACGAGCAGTACTTC.

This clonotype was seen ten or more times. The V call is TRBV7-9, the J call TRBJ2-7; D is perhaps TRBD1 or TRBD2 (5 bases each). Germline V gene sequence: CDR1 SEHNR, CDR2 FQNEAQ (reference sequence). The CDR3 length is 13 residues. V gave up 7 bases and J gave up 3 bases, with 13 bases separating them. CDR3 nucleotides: TGTGCCAGCAAAGGGGACCAAAACTACGAGCAGTACTTC. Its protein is CASKGDQNYEQYF.

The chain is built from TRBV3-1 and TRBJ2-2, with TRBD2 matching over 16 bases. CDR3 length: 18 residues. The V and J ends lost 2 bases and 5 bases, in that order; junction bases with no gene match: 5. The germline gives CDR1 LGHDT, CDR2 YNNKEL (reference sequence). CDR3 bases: TGTGCCAGCAGCCAAACCGGGACTAGCGGGAGGGGAACCGGGGAGCTGTTTTTT. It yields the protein CASSQTGTSGRGTGELFF.